The rows below give T cell receptor beta chains drawn from one sample of a study of blood T cell repertoires in COVID-19. The data were produced by immunoSEQ multiplex PCR, yet TCRdb's version contains in-frame clones alone and is incomplete. The profile shows about 160,000 clones, roughly 80% of them singletons. Sequences were obtained from PBMCs or T cells enriched from blood (not recorded which). These receptors were obtained from a woman between 40 and 50 years old with acute COVID-19. Both conserved end residues are part of each CDR3. D genes are given only for firm matches. Not every row has a clone size; where given, it reads once, few, many or a size class.

D | J | V | size | CDR3 | DNA
TRBD1 | TRBJ1-1 | TRBV5-1 | . | CASGRQGTTEAFF | TGCGCCAGCGGACGACAGGGAACCACTGAAGCTTTCTTT
. | TRBJ1-2 | TRBV27 | . | CASSSPPFYGYTF | TGTGCCAGCAGTTCTCCCCCCTTCTATGGCTACACCTTC
TRBD2 | TRBJ2-7 | TRBV11-2 | . | CASSLGTSGHSSYEQYF | TGTGCCAGCAGCTTAGGGACTAGCGGGCATAGCTCCTACGAGCAGTACTTC
TRBD2 | TRBJ2-2 | TRBV18 | . | CASSPGQGKGLAGANTGELFF | TGTGCCAGCTCACCAGGGCAGGGCAAAGGACTAGCGGGGGCGAACACCGGGGAGCTGTTTTTT
TRBD2 | TRBJ2-1 | TRBV7-2 | . | CASSKRLAGARDEQFF | TGTGCCAGCAGCAAGCGACTAGCGGGGGCGCGCGATGAGCAGTTCTTC
. | TRBJ1-5 | TRBV19 | . | CASTPAAAGGNQPQHF | TGTGCCAGTACTCCCGCGGCGGCGGGAGGCAATCAGCCCCAGCATTTT
. | TRBJ1-5 | TRBV19 | . | CASSITQGNNQPQHF | TGTGCCAGTAGTATTACACAGGGAAACAATCAGCCCCAGCATTTT
TRBD1 | TRBJ1-1 | TRBV5-1 | . | CASDTGGGRNTEAFF | TGCGCCAGTGACACAGGGGGCGGCCGGAACACTGAAGCTTTCTTT
. | TRBJ2-1 | TRBV2 | once | CASRLAMGGEQFF | TGTGCCAGCAGACTCGCGATGGGGGGTGAGCAGTTCTTC
TRBD1 | TRBJ2-7 | TRBV5-1 | once | CASSPGSQDRVSEQYF | TGCGCCAGCAGCCCAGGGAGTCAGGACAGGGTTTCCGAGCAGTACTTC
. | TRBJ2-7 | TRBV11-1 | . | CASSLSLRDVNEQYF | TGTGCCAGCAGCTTATCCCTGCGGGATGTCAACGAGCAGTACTTC
. | TRBJ2-1 | TRBV6-1 | . | CAVQQTGTYNEQFF | TGTGCCGTTCAGCAGACCGGGACTTACAATGAGCAGTTCTTC
. | TRBJ1-2 | TRBV7-8 | few | CASSLVEGYGYTF | TGTGCCAGCAGCTTAGTGGAGGGTTATGGCTACACCTTC
. | TRBJ1-2 | TRBV7-7 | . | CASSLALGSWGYTF | TGTGCTAGCAGCTTAGCGCTGGGGAGTTGGGGCTACACCTTC
. | TRBJ2-7 | TRBV20-1 | . | CSAPKPGEQYF | TGCAGTGCTCCGAAGCCCGGCGAGCAGTACTTC
. | TRBJ1-3 | TRBV5-1 | . | CASSLAGAGNTIYF | TGCGCCAGCAGCTTGGCAGGGGCTGGAAACACCATATATTTT
TRBD2 | TRBJ2-3 | TRBV29-1 | . | CSVRLAGFTDTQYF | TGCAGCGTGAGACTAGCGGGATTCACAGATACGCAGTATTTT
TRBD2 | TRBJ2-1 | TRBV10-2 | . | CASRQAGGYNEQFF | TGCGCCAGCAGGCAAGCGGGGGGGTACAATGAGCAGTTCTTC
. | TRBJ2-3 | TRBV25-1 | . | CASSGPSTAPSTDTQYF | TGTGCCAGCAGTGGCCCCTCGACAGCACCTAGCACAGATACGCAGTATTTT
. | TRBJ2-1 | TRBV25-1 | . | CASSETRVGNNEQFF | TGTGCCAGCAGTGAAACTCGGGTCGGCAACAATGAGCAGTTCTTC
TRBD1 | TRBJ1-1 | TRBV7-2 | . | CASSRRTGRTEAFF | TGTGCCAGCAGCCGGCGGACAGGGCGCACTGAAGCTTTCTTT
TRBD1 | TRBJ1-4 | TRBV11-2 | . | CASSLTDRGRSEKLFF | TGTGCCAGCAGCTTAACGGACAGGGGGAGGAGTGAAAAACTGTTTTTT
TRBD1 | TRBJ2-1 | TRBV18 | . | CASSPRTGAANEQFF | TGTGCCAGCTCACCTCGGACAGGGGCAGCTAATGAGCAGTTCTTC
. | TRBJ2-2 | TRBV6-5 | once | CASSTPGPFTGELFF | TGTGCCAGCAGTACGCCTGGCCCCTTCACCGGGGAGCTGTTTTTT
TRBD2 | TRBJ2-7 | TRBV4-2 | . | CASSQVAGNEQYF | TGTGCCAGCAGCCAAGTAGCGGGTAACGAGCAGTACTTC
. | TRBJ2-5 | TRBV25-1 | . | CASRSTTGTPGETQYF | TGTGCCAGCAGGTCCACAACCGGGACACCCGGAGAGACCCAGTACTTC
. | TRBJ1-5 | TRBV6-5 | . | CASQNPGPNQPQHF | TGTGCCTCTCAAAACCCGGGTCCTAATCAGCCCCAGCATTTT
TRBD2 | TRBJ2-2 | TRBV5-1 | . | CASSPRTSGSAGELFF | TGCGCCAGCAGCCCCCGGACTAGCGGGAGTGCCGGGGAGCTGTTTTTT
. | TRBJ1-1 | TRBV9 | . | CASSRGGALNTEAFF | TGTGCCAGCTCCCGCGGGGGGGCCCTTAACACTGAAGCTTTCTTT
. | TRBJ1-3 | TRBV18 | . | CASDINRELVGNTIYF | TGTGCCAGCGACATAAATCGGGAGTTGGTTGGAAACACCATATATTTT
. | TRBJ1-2 | TRBV15 | . | CATSREYNYGYTF | TGTGCCACCAGCAGAGAATATAACTATGGCTACACCTTC
TRBD2 | TRBJ2-5 | TRBV5-1 | . | CASSLYAGRGTQETQYF | TGCGCCAGCAGCTTGTACGCCGGGAGGGGGACCCAAGAGACCCAGTACTTC
TRBD2 | TRBJ2-1 | TRBV2 | . | CASKSAGGHNEQFF | TGTGCCAGCAAATCCGCGGGAGGGCATAATGAGCAGTTCTTC
. | TRBJ1-1 | TRBV29-1 | . | CSVENSPLNTEAFF | TGCAGCGTTGAAAACTCACCCTTGAACACTGAAGCTTTCTTT
. | TRBJ1-1 | TRBV7-8 | . | CASSSRRGTHRALNTEAFF | TGTGCCAGCAGCTCCAGAAGGGGAACGCACAGGGCGTTGAACACTGAAGCTTTCTTT
TRBD1 | TRBJ1-6 | TRBV11-2 | few | CASSIFQGVNSPLHF | TGTGCCAGCAGTATCTTCCAGGGGGTTAATTCACCCCTCCACTTT
. | TRBJ2-1 | TRBV6-5 | once | CASTQGSLGEFGQFF | TGTGCCAGCACCCAGGGGAGTTTGGGAGAATTCGGGCAGTTCTTC
. | TRBJ2-1 | TRBV30 | . | CAWIESSYNEQFF | TGTGCCTGGATAGAGAGCTCCTACAATGAGCAGTTCTTC
. | TRBJ1-2 | TRBV21-1 | few | CASSNAGQGTNNYGYTF | TGTGCCAGCAGCAATGCGGGACAGGGGACAAATAACTATGGCTACACCTTC
. | TRBJ2-3 | TRBV19 | . | CASKRGSTDTQYF | TGTGCCAGTAAAAGGGGCTCCACAGATACGCAGTATTTT
TRBD1 | TRBJ2-1 | TRBV15 | . | CATSSPWDRGYNEQFF | TGTGCCACCAGCTCCCCCTGGGACAGGGGCTACAATGAGCAGTTCTTC
. | TRBJ2-1 | TRBV3-1/TRBV3-2 | . | CASSPRFTSTVSYNEQFF | TGTGCCAGCAGCCCGCGTTTCACTAGCACCGTCTCCTACAATGAGCAGTTCTTC
TRBD1 | TRBJ1-6 | TRBV19 | . | CASSIGTEGSPLHF | TGTGCCAGTAGTATCGGGACAGAAGGTTCACCCCTCCACTTT
TRBD2 | TRBJ2-1 | TRBV5-1 | . | CASSLEGTSGAYNEQFF | TGCGCCAGCAGCTTGGAAGGGACTAGCGGGGCCTACAATGAGCAGTTCTTC
. | TRBJ1-2 | TRBV14 | . | CASSQEGLTGPPYGYTF | TGTGCCAGCAGCCAAGAGGGATTGACAGGACCACCCTATGGCTACACCTTC
TRBD1 | TRBJ2-7 | TRBV7-9 | . | CASSRQGAYEQYF | TGTGCCAGCAGCAGACAGGGGGCATACGAGCAGTACTTC
. | TRBJ1-1 | TRBV19 | . | CASSGPGTPNTEAFF | TGTGCCAGTAGTGGCCCGGGGACACCGAACACTGAAGCTTTCTTT
TRBD1 | TRBJ2-5 | TRBV18 | . | CASSPQQGKETQYF | TGTGCCAGCTCACCTCAACAGGGGAAAGAGACCCAGTACTTC